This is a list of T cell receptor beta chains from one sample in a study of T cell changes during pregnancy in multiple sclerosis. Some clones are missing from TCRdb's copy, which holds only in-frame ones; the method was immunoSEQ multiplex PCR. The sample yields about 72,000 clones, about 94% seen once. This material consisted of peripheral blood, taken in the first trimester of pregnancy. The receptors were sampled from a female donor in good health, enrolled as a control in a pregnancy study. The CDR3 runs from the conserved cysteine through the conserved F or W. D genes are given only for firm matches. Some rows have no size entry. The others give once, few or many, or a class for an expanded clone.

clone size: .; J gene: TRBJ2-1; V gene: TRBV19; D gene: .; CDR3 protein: CASSISGYNEQFF; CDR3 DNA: TGTGCCAGTAGTATTTCGGGCTACAATGAGCAGTTCTTC
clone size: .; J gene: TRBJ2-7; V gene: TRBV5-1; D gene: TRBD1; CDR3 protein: CASSYLGQGAYEQYF; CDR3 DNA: TGCGCCAGCAGCTACCTAGGACAGGGAGCCTACGAGCAGTACTTC
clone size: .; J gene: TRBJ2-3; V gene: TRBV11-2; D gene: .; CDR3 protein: CASSLVLRNTDTQYF; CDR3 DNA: TGTGCCAGCAGCTTAGTTCTGCGGAACACAGATACGCAGTATTTT
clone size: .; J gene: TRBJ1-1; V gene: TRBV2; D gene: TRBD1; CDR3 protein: CAKISEEGANTEAFF; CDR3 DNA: TGTGCGAAGATTAGTGAGGAGGGGGCGAACACTGAAGCTTTCTTT
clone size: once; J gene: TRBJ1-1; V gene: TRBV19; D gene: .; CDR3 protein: CASTGVQNTEAFF; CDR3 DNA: TGTGCCAGTACAGGGGTTCAGAACACTGAAGCTTTCTTT
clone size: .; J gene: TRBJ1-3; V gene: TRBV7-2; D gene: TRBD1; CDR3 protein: CASSLGQGPSGNTIYF; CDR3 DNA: TGTGCCAGCAGCTTGGGACAGGGGCCCTCTGGAAACACCATATATTTT
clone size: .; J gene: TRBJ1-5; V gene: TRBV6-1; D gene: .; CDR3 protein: CASWGGKNSNQPQHF; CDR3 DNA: TGTGCCAGCTGGGGCGGGAAAAATAGCAATCAGCCCCAGCATTTT
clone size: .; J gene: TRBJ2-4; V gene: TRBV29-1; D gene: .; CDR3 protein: CSVASENIQYF; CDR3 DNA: TGCAGCGTCGCTTCAGAAAACATTCAGTACTTC
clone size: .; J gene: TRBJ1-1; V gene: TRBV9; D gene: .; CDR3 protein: CASSVRGFLMNTEAFF; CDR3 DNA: TGTGCCAGCAGCGTAAGGGGATTCCTCATGAACACTGAAGCTTTCTTT
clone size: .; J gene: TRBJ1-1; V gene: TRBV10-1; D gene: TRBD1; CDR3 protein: CARTGSTKFPNTEAFF; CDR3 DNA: TGCGCCAGGACAGGGTCCACCAAGTTCCCGAACACTGAAGCTTTCTTT
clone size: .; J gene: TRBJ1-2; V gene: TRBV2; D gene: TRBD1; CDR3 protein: CASSGQGWDGYTF; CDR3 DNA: TGTGCCAGCAGTGGACAGGGGTGGGATGGCTACACCTTC
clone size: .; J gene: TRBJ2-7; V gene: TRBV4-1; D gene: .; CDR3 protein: CASSQVQGADSYEQYF; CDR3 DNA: TGCGCCAGCAGCCAAGTACAGGGAGCGGACTCCTACGAGCAGTACTTC
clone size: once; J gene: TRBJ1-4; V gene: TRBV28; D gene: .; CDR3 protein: CASSPLRGEKLFF; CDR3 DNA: TGTGCCAGCAGCCCACTCCGGGGGGAAAAACTGTTTTTT
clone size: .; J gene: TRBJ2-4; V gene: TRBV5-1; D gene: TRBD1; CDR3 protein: CASSWTTGGSNIQYF; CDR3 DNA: TGCGCCAGCAGCTGGACCACAGGGGGATCAAACATTCAGTACTTC
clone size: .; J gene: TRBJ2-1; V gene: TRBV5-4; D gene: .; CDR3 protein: CASSLRDNEQFF; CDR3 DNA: TGTGCCAGCAGCTTACGAGACAATGAGCAGTTCTTC
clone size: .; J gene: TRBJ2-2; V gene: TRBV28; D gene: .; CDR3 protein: CASSFGDNSLTGELFF; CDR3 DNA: TGTGCCAGCAGTTTTGGGGACAACAGCTTGACCGGGGAGCTGTTTTTT
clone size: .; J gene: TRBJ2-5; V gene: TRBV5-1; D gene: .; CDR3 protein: CASSLGGSGETQYF; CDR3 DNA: TGCGCCAGCAGCTTGGGTGGGTCGGGAGAGACCCAGTACTTC
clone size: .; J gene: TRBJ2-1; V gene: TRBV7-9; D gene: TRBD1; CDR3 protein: CASSWDSHEQFF; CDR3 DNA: TGTGCCAGCAGCTGGGACAGCCATGAGCAGTTCTTC
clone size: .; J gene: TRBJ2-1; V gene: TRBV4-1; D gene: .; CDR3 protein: CASSPMDQRRDEQFF; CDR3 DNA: TGCGCCAGCAGCCCTATGGACCAACGCAGGGATGAGCAGTTCTTC
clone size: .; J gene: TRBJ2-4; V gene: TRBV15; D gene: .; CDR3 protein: CATSRGTEPKNIQYF; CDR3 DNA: TGTGCCACCAGCAGAGGTACAGAACCCAAAAACATTCAGTACTTC
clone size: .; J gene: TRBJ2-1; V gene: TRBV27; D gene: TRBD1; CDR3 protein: CASSTSQGEKNNEQFF; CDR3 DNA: TGTGCCAGCAGTACCAGTCAGGGGGAAAAGAACAATGAGCAGTTCTTC
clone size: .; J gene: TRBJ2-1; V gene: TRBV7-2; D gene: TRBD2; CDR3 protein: CASSPSTSGRAGQFF; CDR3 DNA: TGTGCCAGCAGCCCGTCGACTAGCGGGAGGGCGGGGCAGTTCTTC
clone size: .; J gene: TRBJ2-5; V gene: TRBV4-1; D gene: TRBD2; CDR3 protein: CASSQYSGGEGETQYF; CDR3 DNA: TGCGCCAGCAGCCAATATAGCGGGGGGGAGGGAGAGACCCAGTACTTC
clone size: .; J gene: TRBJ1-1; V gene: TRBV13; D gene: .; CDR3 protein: CASSFPEAAEAFF; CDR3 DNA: TGTGCCAGCAGCTTCCCAGAGGCCGCTGAAGCTTTCTTT
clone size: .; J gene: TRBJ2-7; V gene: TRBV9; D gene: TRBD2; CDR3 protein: CASSLKTSGRGEQYF; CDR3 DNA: TGTGCCAGCAGCTTGAAGACTAGCGGGAGAGGCGAGCAGTACTTC